The sequence of this T cell receptor beta chain was determined in a study of cytomegalovirus exposure and HLA in healthy donors. In the study overall: Earlier sequencing of about 200 million T cells yielded roughly 120 million unique TCR beta sequences.

Remarks on this clone: Antigen unknown.

Study-wide results and caveats: In vitro data verified a few CMV-associated chains as specific for CMV antigens. When a later analysis was performed, an Asian-associated ancestry cluster reportedly had fewer N-insertions than the approximately 680-donor mean.

Primers included in the PCR were 60 Vbeta and 13 Jbeta primers. Libraries were prepared by immunoSEQ multiplex PCR; TCRdb keeps only in-frame clonotypes and omits some of them. Recorded for this sample: roughly 58,000 clones. This CDR3 region has 13 residues. The germline V gene has CDR1 LNHDA and CDR2 SQIVND (reference sequence). V shed 6 bases, J shed 4 bases, and the junction held 5 bases outside the gene matches. This clonotype was sampled from a woman aged 45-59 years in good health and CMV-seropositive. This chain connects TRBV19 to TRBJ1-2; 7 bases are shared with TRBD1. Sequencing used PBMCs. The CDR3 here is CASRSGTVYGYTF. DNA of the CDR3: TGTGCCAGTAGATCCGGGACAGTCTATGGCTACACCTTC.